A single sample is the source of the 16 T cell receptor beta chains below, sequenced in a study of tumor-infiltrating lymphocytes in primary liver carcinoma. Making TCR beta cDNA involved approximately 0.5 ug total RNA and a constant-region primer. What produced the TCR beta libraries was three nested multiplex PCR rounds using slightly modified ARM-PCR. The opening two PCR rounds, around 10 cycles each, paired TRBV1-TRBV30 forward primers with a C-beta reverse primer. TCRdb independently ran MiXCR on the multiplex PCR reads; one entry per CDR3 protein. The table includes roughly 32,000 distinct CDR3 sequences, 60% to 85% detected once. Unsorted bulk tissue, roughly 20-33 mg of it, served as the source for co-extraction of RNA and DNA. What was sequenced was liver tumor tissue from sampling region 5. Stated subset: tumor region T5, tumor centre. The receptors derive from a man aged 35-49 years with primary liver carcinoma and hepatitis B virus infection.

This clonotype was picked up a small number of times. J is TRBJ2-3 and V is TRBV20-1; TRBD2 matches at 8 bases. V trimming: 7 bases; J trimming: 3 bases; junction bases outside the gene matches: 12. The germline V gene has CDR1 DFQATT and CDR2 SNEGSKA (reference sequence). The CDR3 spans 15 residues. The CDR3 sequence is CSVRGGTFGTDTQYF. The CDR3 DNA reads as TGCAGTGTTCGGGGGGGCACCTTCGGGACAGATACGCAGTATTTT.

Comment on this clonotype: At one of its ends the junction is not consistent with the germline gene, which may arise from a read error. The CDR3 sequence: CTISEKMGEQYF. The CDR3 DNA reads as TGTACCATCAGTGAGAAGATGGGGGAGCAGTATTTC. The chain has TRBV10-3 and TRBJ2-7; D may correspond to TRBD1 or TRBD2 (5 bases each). The V gene's germline CDR1 is ENHRY and CDR2 SYGVKD. The CDR3 loop spans 12 amino acids.

This clonotype was counted a single time. A read error may produce the germline difference seen at one junction end. The J gene is TRBJ2-5, the V gene TRBV11-2, with D maybe TRBD2 (5 bases). This CDR3 contains 14 residues. Germline CDR1 SGHAT, CDR2 FQNNGV. The CDR3 DNA is TGTGCCGGCAGATTAGGCAGCGGACAAGAGACCCAGTACTTC. Its translation is CAGRLGSGQETQYF.

The V and J genes are TRBV11-2 and TRBJ2-7; D is perhaps TRBD1 or TRBD2 (5 bases each). Germline loops: CDR1 SGHAT, CDR2 FQNNGV. The length of the CDR3 is 15 residues. V shed 5 bases and J shed 7 bases, with 21 bases lying between them. The CDR3 region is CASSLLGVEGLEQYF. The CDR3 bases are TGTGCCAGCAGCCTATTGGGGGTAGAGGGTTTAGAGCAGTACTTC.

On this clonotype: One junction end does not reproduce the germline sequence, and a read error may be involved. The CDR3 DNA sequence: TGCACCAGCAGCCACGACCTACAGGGGGCGGATTCATCCCTCCACTTT. This codes for CTSSHDLQGADSSLHF. The chain has TRBV4-1 and TRBJ1-6, with 9 bases fitting TRBD1. This CDR3 comprises 16 residues. Germline values: CDR1 MGHRA, CDR2 YSYEKL.

CDR3 bases: TGTGCCAGCATTCCCTTGGCTTTCTTT. Its protein is CASIPLAFF. The gene calls are TRBV12-3 or TRBV12-4 and TRBJ1-1; D remains ambiguous. V lost 7 bases and J 11 bases, leaving 8 bases between the germline ends. CDR3 size: 9 residues.

This clonotype was observed a few times. The CDR3 region is CASSLERQGNTIYF. Written as DNA, the CDR3 is TGTGCCAGCAGCTTAGAGAGACAAGGGAACACCATATATTTT. The chain is built from TRBV7-2 and TRBJ1-3; D is unresolved. The V gene lost 1 base and the J gene lost 7 bases, with 11 bases spanning the gap. Germline-derived CDR1 and CDR2 are SGHTA and FQGNSA. The CDR3 is made up of 14 amino acids.

As concerns this clonotype: The germline gene is not matched at one end of the junction; a read error may be the cause. The V call is TRBV11-2, the J call TRBJ2-1; D perhaps matches TRBD2 (5 bases). The CDR3 has 19 amino acids. The V gene's germline CDR1 is SGHAT and CDR2 FQNNGV. The CDR3, as DNA: TGTGCCAACAGCTTAGATGGGCGATTCAGCGGCGCCCTTTTCAATGAGCAGTTCTTC. Encoded protein: CANSLDGRFSGALFNEQFF.

This sequence joins TRBV11-2 and TRBJ2-1; D perhaps matches TRBD2 (6 bases). Deletions cut 2 bases from V and 9 bases from J, with 23 bases between. The germline V gene has CDR1 SGHAT and CDR2 FQNNGV. The CDR3 is 17 amino acids. The DNA for the CDR3 is TGTGCCAGCAGCTTACTTCCACGGGGGAGAGCCGGTGGTGAGCAGTTCTTC. Its protein product is CASSLLPRGRAGGEQFF.

This clonotype occurred many times. The V and J genes are TRBV28 and TRBJ2-7; D ambiguous. Trimming removed 3 bases at V and 4 bases at J, with 7 bases between. CDR3 size: 12 residues. The germline gives CDR1 MDHEN, CDR2 SYDVKM. The CDR3 sequence is CASSLSRYEQYF. The CDR3 DNA is TGTGCCAGCAGTTTGAGTAGGTACGAGCAGTACTTC.

With respect to this clonotype: One end of the junction is discordant with germline, which a read error may explain. The chain carries TRBV10-3 and TRBJ2-7; 16 bases are a match to TRBD2. The length of the CDR3 is 19 residues. CDR1 is ENHRY and CDR2 is SYGVKD in the germline V gene. The chain's CDR3 is CAVTKRSGLAGGFSYEQYF. DNA of the CDR3: TGTGCCGTCACCAAACGATCGGGACTAGCGGGAGGGTTCTCCTACGAACAGTACTTT.

Concerning this clonotype itself: The junction differs from germline at one of its ends, possibly a read error. The J gene is TRBJ2-3, the V gene TRBV11-3; no clear D gene. The CDR3 has 15 residues. The germline V gene encodes CDR1 SGHNT and CDR2 YENEEA. This CDR3 is CASGSESGRTDMQYF. The CDR3, as DNA: TGTGCCAGCGGCTCAGAGTCCGGGCGCACAGATATGCAGTATTTT. Looking up the rest from reference TRBV11-3 and TRBJ2-3 gives the full variable domain: EAGVVQSPRYKIIEKKQPVAFWCNPISGHNTLYWYLQNLGQGPELLIRYENEEAVDDSQLPKDRFSAERLKGVDSTLKIQPAELGDSAVYLCASGSESGRTDMQYFGPGTRLTVL.

This clonotype is labeled medium-sized. DNA for the CDR3: TGTGCCAGCAGCTTCAAGCATGGGTTGGGGCGGGAGTGGTGGAACTACAATGAGCAGTTCTTC. This gives the protein CASSFKHGLGREWWNYNEQFF. The V and J genes are TRBV11-2 and TRBJ2-1; TRBD2 agrees at 7 bases. Germline V gene sequence: CDR1 SGHAT, CDR2 FQNNGV. Trimming took 3 bases from V and 3 from J; bases not matched to a gene: 23. The CDR3 covers 21 residues.

Remarks on this clonotype: One end of the junction is discordant with germline, which a read error may explain. The genes are TRBV5-5 and TRBJ2-1, with D hard to call. The germline V gene has CDR1 SGHKS and CDR2 YYEKEE (reference sequence). The CDR3 runs to 15 residues. In DNA form, the CDR3 reads TGTGTCAGCAGCTTGGTTCCCGGACGGTGGAATGTGCAGTTCTTC. This sequence encodes CVSSLVPGRWNVQFF.

This clonotype was observed a few times. The chain recombines TRBV11-2 with TRBJ2-5, with D tentatively TRBD2 (5 bases). Germline CDR1 and CDR2: SGHAT and FQNNGV. CDR3 length equals 15 residues. CDR3 DNA sequence: TGTGTCAGAAGCTCTAGCCCGGTAATTGGGGAGACCCAGTACTTC. Its protein is CVRSSSPVIGETQYF.

For this clonotype: Germline and junction disagree at one end, which may indicate a read error. The J gene is TRBJ2-7, the V gene TRBV11-2; TRBD2 might be the D (5 bases). The CDR3 extends over 15 amino acids. Germline CDR1 and CDR2: SGHAT and FQNNGV. The CDR3 coding sequence is TGTGCCGGCAGCTTAAAGTCCGGGATCTCTGGCGAGCAGTACTTT. This translates into CAGSLKSGISGEQYF.